This passage covers 11 T cell receptor beta chains from one sample sequenced in a study of human T cells and chemical hapten exposure. TCRdb ran MiXCR on the RACE reads and lists one entry per CDR3 protein. Here the sample spans about 260,000 distinct CDR3 sequences, approximately 8.4% being singletons. Time point given: pre-sensitization, week 0. Treatment here: therapeutic diphenylcyclopropenone sensitization with weekly scalp DPC. Sequenced here: whole blood, sampled in connection with sensitization to the hapten diphenylcyclopropenone (DPC). These receptors were obtained from a middle-aged woman with alopecia areata. Some clones in this sample may be carry-over from other donors' samples.

This clonotype was counted between two and nine times. The chain has TRBV12-3 or TRBV12-4 and TRBJ2-3; D is undetermined. Between the trimmed V and J ends, which lost 3 bases and 2 bases, there was a span of 12 bases. CDR3 length equals 15 residues. The CDR3 DNA sequence: TGTGCCAGCAGTTTTTCGGTGCCGTCCACAGATACGCAGTATTTT. Its protein product is CASSFSVPSTDTQYF.

Only a few counts were recorded for this clonotype. The chain combines TRBV3-1 with TRBJ2-3; the match to TRBD2 covers 7 bases. Germline lookup yields CDR1 LGHDT and CDR2 YNNKEL (reference sequence). V lost 4 bases, J lost 2 bases, and 9 bases stayed unmatched. The CDR3 sequence is 16 residues long. CDR3 sequence (DNA): TGTGCCAGCAGCCCGACCGGCGGGGGTTCCACAGATACGCAGTATTTT. Translated: CASSPTGGGSTDTQYF.

V is TRBV28 and J is TRBJ2-3; 12 positions match TRBD2. From germline, CDR1 is MDHEN and CDR2 SYDVKM. J lost 5 bases, V lost 4 bases, and 16 bases had no gene match. This CDR3 comprises 19 residues. In DNA, the CDR3 is TGTGCCAGCAGTTGGCGTGGGCTTCTAGCGGGAGGGCCCGGAGATACGCAGTATTTT. This codes for CASSWRGLLAGGPGDTQYF.

The J gene is TRBJ1-5, the V gene TRBV6-2 or TRBV6-3, with 7 bases aligning to TRBD1. The V gene end was trimmed by 8 bases and the J gene end by 2 bases; junction bases not matched to a gene: 6. Germline CDR1 is MNHEY and CDR2 is SVGEGT. CDR3 length: 14 residues. The CDR3 sequence: CASRDSVRNQPQHF. The CDR3 nucleotides read TGTGCCAGCCGGGACAGCGTTCGCAATCAGCCCCAGCATTTT.

Only a few counts were recorded for this clonotype. V and J are TRBV7-3 and TRBJ2-1; D might be TRBD2 (6 bases). The CDR3 runs 16 residues. Germline CDR1 is SGHTA and CDR2 is FQGTGA. Trimming left V 1 base short and J 2 bases short, with 12 bases between. The CDR3 DNA follows: TGTGCCAGCAGCTTAAGCGGCGGGGAAGCCTACAATGAGCAGTTCTTC. It codes for CASSLSGGEAYNEQFF.

The CDR3 is CASRRPGREETQYF. CDR3 coding DNA: TGTGCCAGCAGACGCCCGGGGAGGGAAGAGACCCAGTACTTC. The rearrangement uses TRBV6-5 and TRBJ2-5; TRBD2 matches at 7 bases. The ends lost 6 bases at V and 3 bases at J; junction bases unmatched: 7. Germline values: CDR1 MNHEY, CDR2 SVGAGI. The CDR3 has 14 amino acids.

This clonotype was observed many times. This chain joins TRBV3-1 and TRBJ1-5; D unclear. Trimming removed 0 bases at V and 7 bases at J, with 4 bases between. In germline, CDR1 is LGHDT, CDR2 YNNKEL (reference sequence). The CDR3 is 12 amino acids. The CDR3 DNA sequence: TGTGCCAGCAGCCAAGAAGGGCAGCCCCAGCATTTT. Encoded protein: CASSQEGQPQHF.

The rearrangement links TRBV4-3 to TRBJ2-3, with 10 bases lining up with TRBD2. Germline CDR1 reads LGHNA; CDR2 reads YSLEER. CDR3 length: 17 residues. The V segment lost 5 bases and the J segment 3 bases; nucleotides outside the gene matches: 11. CDR3 residues: CASSALQAGGATDTQYF. The CDR3, as DNA: TGCGCCAGCAGCGCCCTCCAAGCGGGAGGGGCTACAGATACGCAGTATTTT.

There are a few counts of this clonotype. The chain joins TRBV7-8 to TRBJ2-1; D call uncertain. Trimming pared 4 bases from V and 0 bases from J, leaving 10 bases between. The length of the CDR3 is 15 residues. The germline V gene has CDR1 SGHVS and CDR2 FQNEAQ. The CDR3 loop reads CASSSSLDSYNEQFF. The CDR3 DNA reads as TGTGCCAGCAGCTCATCTCTAGACTCCTACAATGAGCAGTTCTTC.

This clonotype occurred a few times. The V gene is TRBV20-1, the J gene TRBJ2-2; D uncertain. The length of the CDR3 is 14 residues. Germline assignment: CDR1 DFQATT and CDR2 SNEGSKA (reference sequence). V was trimmed by 2 bases and J by 5 bases, leaving 12 bases between them. The CDR3 bases are TGCAGTGCTAGACTTCCGGGTTTGACCGGGGAGCTGTTTTTT. Residues: CSARLPGLTGELFF.

This clonotype was counted at least ten times. The chain recombines TRBV29-1 with TRBJ1-5, with TRBD1 matching over 10 bases. With V trimmed by 5 bases and J by 6 bases, 7 bases remained unmatched. The V gene's germline CDR1 is SQVTM and CDR2 ANQGSEA. The CDR3 has 14 amino acids. CDR3 in amino acids: CSVSGTGAGQPQHF. The DNA for the CDR3 is TGCAGCGTTTCTGGGACAGGGGCAGGTCAGCCCCAGCATTTT.